These 20 T cell receptor beta chains came from one sample sequenced in a study of control samples from healthy donors and cancer patients. This table comes from immunoSEQ multiplex PCR, and its TCRdb copy is limited to in-frame clones, with some not included. The sample has just over 90,000 clones, approximately 86% seen once; the top ten hold around 1.3%. Material: blood. The receptors come from a woman aged 45-65 years in good health.

The rearrangement uses TRBV7-2 and TRBJ2-1, with 8 nucleotides matching TRBD2. With V trimmed by 6 bases and J by 7 bases, 11 bases remained unmatched. Germline V lookup: CDR1 SGHTA, CDR2 FQGNSA. The CDR3 is 15 amino acids. CDR3 DNA sequence: TGTGCCAGCAGTGAACGGGGGGGCCTAAATAATGAGCAGTTCTTC. Protein product: CASSERGGLNNEQFF.

CDR3 region: CASSFGSYEQYF. The CDR3 bases are TGTGCCAGCAGTTTCGGGTCCTACGAGCAGTACTTC. This chain connects TRBV12-3 or TRBV12-4 to TRBJ2-7; no clear D gene. The CDR3 has 12 amino acids. V was pared by 3 bases and J by 1 base, with 4 bases between.

This chain links TRBV19 with TRBJ2-2; 9 nucleotides agree with TRBD1. Germline V CDR1 and CDR2: LNHDA, SQIVND (reference sequence). V lost 4 bases, J lost 5 bases, and 2 bases stayed unmatched. CDR3 length: 14 residues. The CDR3 loop is CASSNRGRTGELFF. CDR3 DNA: TGTGCCAGTAGTAACAGGGGGCGAACCGGGGAGCTGTTTTTT. The whole variable domain, remainder taken from reference TRBV19 and TRBJ2-2, is DGGITQSPKYLFRKEGQNVTLSCEQNLNHDAMYWYRQDPGQGLRLIYYSQIVNDFQKGDIAEGYSVSREKKESFPLTVTSAQKNPTAFYLCASSNRGRTGELFFGEGSRLTVL.

J is TRBJ2-3 and V is TRBV27, with D perhaps matching TRBD1 (6 bases). V lost 5 bases and J 0 bases, leaving 15 bases between the germline ends. Germline loops: CDR1 MNHEY, CDR2 SMNVEV (reference sequence). The CDR3 length is 16 residues. The CDR3 coding sequence is TGTGCCAGCAGTCTACAGGGCCGTCCTAGCACAGATACGCAGTATTTT. Protein: CASSLQGRPSTDTQYF.

This chain links TRBV3-1 (or the pseudogene TRBV3-2) with TRBJ2-3; TRBD2 matches at 9 bases. The CDR3 spans 15 residues. Germline CDR1 reads LGHDT; CDR2 reads YNNKEL (reference sequence). The junction had 7 bases not matched to a gene; V was cut back by 4 bases and J by 5 bases. The CDR3 protein is CASSLLAGAKDTQYF. The DNA for the CDR3 is TGTGCCAGCAGCCTTTTAGCGGGAGCTAAAGATACGCAGTATTTT.

This chain links TRBV25-1 with TRBJ2-1; D is unresolved. V was trimmed by 4 bases and J by 9 bases, leaving 7 bases between them. The CDR3 runs 11 residues. Germline V lookup: CDR1 MGHDK, CDR2 SYGVNS. The chain's CDR3 is CASSGRGEQFF. The CDR3 DNA reads as TGTGCCAGCAGTGGTCGTGGTGAGCAGTTCTTC.

This sequence joins TRBV7-8 and TRBJ1-2; 8 bases are shared with TRBD1. The ends lost 5 bases at V and 4 bases at J; junction bases unmatched: 6. The CDR3 sequence is 14 residues long. Germline V gives CDR1 SGHVS, CDR2 FQNEAQ. For the CDR3, the DNA is TGTGCCAGCAGCAGACAGGGGACCGGCTATGGCTACACCTTC. Translated, it gives CASSRQGTGYGYTF.

This clone was detected only once. The chain uses TRBV28 and TRBJ2-7; 11 positions match TRBD2. Germline CDR1 is MDHEN and CDR2 is SYDVKM. The junction had 17 bases not matched to a gene; V was cut back by 5 bases and J by 2 bases. The CDR3 has 19 amino acids. The CDR3 sequence: CASSPFLGTSGQFTYEQYF. The DNA of the CDR3 is TGTGCCAGCAGTCCGTTCCTCGGGACTAGCGGACAATTTACCTACGAGCAGTACTTC.

In the case of this clone: Other nucleotide sequences in the sample specify the same CDR3. This chain connects TRBV5-4 to TRBJ2-3; 9 bases map to TRBD1. The CDR3 consists of 14 residues. The J segment lost 1 base and the V segment lost 3 bases, leaving 0 bases of the junction unmatched. Germline V gene data show CDR1 as SGHNT and CDR2 as YYREEE (reference sequence). The CDR3 sequence is CASSWDRGTDTQYF. The CDR3 DNA sequence: TGTGCCAGCAGCTGGGACAGGGGCACAGATACGCAGTATTTT.

CDR3 in amino acids: CASSLGTGVLNTEAFF. The DNA of the CDR3 is TGCGCCAGCAGCTTGGGGACAGGAGTGTTGAACACTGAAGCTTTCTTT. The genes are TRBV5-1 and TRBJ1-1, with TRBD1 matching 7 bases. The germline V gene encodes CDR1 SGHRS and CDR2 YFSETQ. J lost 0 bases, V lost 0 bases, and 5 bases had no gene match. CDR3 length equals 16 residues.

The V and J genes are TRBV19 and TRBJ2-1; 7 bases fit TRBD2. The CDR3 contains 17 residues. Losses at the gene ends were 7 bases for V and 0 bases for J; bases not matched to a gene: 12. CDR1 LNHDA and CDR2 SQIVND come from the germline V gene (reference sequence). For the CDR3, the DNA is TGTGCCAGTACCCCTGAGGGAGGGGAAAACTCCTACAATGAGCAGTTCTTC. Its protein is CASTPEGGENSYNEQFF.

The chain uses TRBV6-5 and TRBJ1-2; maybe TRBD1 (6 bases). The CDR3 has 15 residues. Trimming cost V 3 bases and J 4 bases, with 15 bases left between them. CDR1 and CDR2 from the germline V gene are MNHEY and SVGAGI. This CDR3 reads CASSYNQQGTYGYTF. The DNA of the CDR3 is TGTGCCAGCAGTTATAACCAACAGGGTACCTATGGCTACACCTTC.

The rearrangement links TRBV5-4 to TRBJ2-3; TRBD1 matches 7 bases. This CDR3 has 15 residues. Germline CDR1 is SGHNT and CDR2 is YYREEE (reference sequence). J lost 2 bases, V lost 2 bases, and 5 bases had no gene match. CDR3 coding DNA: TGTGCCAGCAGCTTCCCGGGACAGTCCACAGATACGCAGTATTTT. Amino acids: CASSFPGQSTDTQYF.

The chain joins TRBV4-1 to TRBJ2-1; 13 positions agree with TRBD2. V trimming: 3 bases; J trimming: 10 bases; junction bases outside the gene matches: 9. This CDR3 comprises 16 residues. CDR1 is MGHRA, CDR2 YSYEKL, per germline. This CDR3 reads CASSQLGTSGIAEQFF. As DNA, the CDR3 is TGCGCCAGCAGCCAGCTCGGGACTAGCGGGATCGCCGAGCAGTTCTTC.

The J gene is TRBJ1-4, the V gene TRBV6-1; weak D call: TRBD1 (5 bases). Germline V gene sequence: CDR1 MNHNS, CDR2 SASEGT. The CDR3 extends over 16 amino acids. The ends were cut back, 4 bases at V and 0 bases at J, with 12 bases in the middle. In DNA, the CDR3 is TGTGCCAGCAGTGGCCAGGGACTATCAACTAATGAAAAACTGTTTTTT. It translates to CASSGQGLSTNEKLFF.

This sequence joins TRBV2 and TRBJ2-7; TRBD1 agrees at 7 bases. Germline V gene lookup returns CDR1 SNHLY and CDR2 FYNNEI. The CDR3 loop spans 15 amino acids. Trimming took 6 bases from V and 6 from J; bases not matched to a gene: 14. CDR3: CASSRLQGVQAEQYF. CDR3 bases: TGTGCCAGCAGCCGACTGCAGGGGGTTCAAGCCGAGCAGTACTTC.

The chain combines TRBV7-9 with TRBJ1-4; tentatively, D is TRBD1 (5 bases). Trimming removed 5 bases at V and 8 bases at J, with 9 bases between. The CDR3 loop spans 12 amino acids. Germline CDR1 is SEHNR and CDR2 is FQNEAQ (reference sequence). The CDR3 coding sequence is TGTGCCAGCAGCGGGGGTTACGAAAAACTGTTTTTT. Translation gives CASSGGYEKLFF. The whole variable domain, remainder taken from reference TRBV7-9 and TRBJ1-4, is DTGVSQNPRHKITKRGQNVTFRCDPISEHNRLYWYRQTLGQGPEFLTYFQNEAQLEKSRLLSDRFSAERPKGSFSTLEIQRTEQGDSAMYLCASSGGYEKLFFGSGTQLSVL.

The chain links TRBV9 to TRBJ2-3, with 8 bases matching TRBD2. With 4 bases clipped from V and 0 bases from J, the junction kept 1 base outside the gene matches. CDR1 is SGDLS and CDR2 is YYNGEE in the germline V gene. This CDR3 is built from 14 residues. CDR3 nucleotides: TGTGCCAGCAGCACTAGCGGAAGCACAGATACGCAGTATTTT. As protein: CASSTSGSTDTQYF.

Here the CDR3 reads CASSLDPGASNTGELFF. DNA for the CDR3: TGTGCCAGCAGCTTAGACCCGGGAGCTTCAAACACCGGGGAGCTGTTTTTT. The V and J genes are TRBV7-2 and TRBJ2-2; D may be TRBD2 (6 bases). Trimming took off 1 base at V and 2 bases at J, with 14 bases between the two ends. The CDR3 totals 17 residues. CDR1 and CDR2 from the germline V gene are SGHTA and FQGNSA.

The chain links TRBV5-6 to TRBJ2-2; 8 bases are shared with TRBD2. The germline V gene has CDR1 SGHDT and CDR2 YYEEEE. This CDR3 spans 16 amino acids. V trimming: 4 bases; J trimming: 1 base; junction bases outside the gene matches: 6. The CDR3: CASSPAGGLNTGELFF. The CDR3 DNA follows: TGTGCCAGCAGCCCCGCGGGGGGCCTGAACACCGGGGAGCTGTTTTTT.